This T cell receptor beta chain was found in a study of tumor-infiltrating lymphocytes in localized non-small cell lung cancer (dated by TCRdb to the early 2020s). With respect to the entire study: Patients whose samples were collected after neoadjuvant chemotherapy, as well as both smokers and never-smokers and several histologies, were included in the cohort. Resected tumor tissue and uninvolved lung tissue described as non-adjacent to the tumor were contributed by each patient, with both tissues obtained from the same patient. A total of approximately 55 patients were part of the paired comparison of immunoSEQ T-cell fraction between tumor and uninvolved lung. In total, the ICON cohort consisted of around 140 surgical patients with localized non-small cell lung cancer who had their tumors resected. Alongside flow cytometry, multiplex immunofluorescence, RNA-seq, exome sequencing and proteomics, TCR sequencing was applied to the same patients as one of several integrated assays.

As to this clone: Its antigen is still unknown. No base-level quality is on record; no much larger clone is a single base apart.

The first patient joined ICON in April 2016, and enrollment wrapped up when the last patient was enrolled in September 2018. From a subcohort of about 70 patients, fresh tumor and matched uninvolved tissue were collected for in-depth immune analyses, including TCR sequencing. DNA for TCR sequencing was isolated from bulk tissue, and no cell sorting was done. The T-cell fraction in tumor and uninvolved lung tissue was provided by TCR sequencing with the immunoSEQ assay. In the authors' own workflow: For survival analysis, patients were divided into high (upper tertile) and low (lower two tertiles) T-cell fraction groups, which were compared by log-rank test. A signed-rank test was used to test paired tumor versus uninvolved lung differences in T-cell fraction. TCRdb provides this immuneACCESS table in a form limited to in-frame rearrangements. Some clones are lacking; in checked studies, under half of them reflect an unresolved V gene, and why the rest are absent is not known. D and trimming come from the DNA, and the V and J calls and clone size come from that table. The sample table records around 25,000 clones; 50% to 70% of these occur just once. Roughly 5.4% of the sample comes from the top ten.

Beyond this particular receptor, the publication reports: Assay coverage differed among patients according to how much tissue was available, so only a subset of the cohort had TCR sequencing. No association of tumor T-cell fraction from TCR sequencing with recurrence-free survival was found (p = 0.61). Because different assays used different pieces of the same tissue, technical variation could not be distinguished from intratumor heterogeneity. The TCR-derived T-cell fraction showed no difference between the flow cytometry-defined immunotypes IM1 (good prognosis) and IM2 (poor prognosis). Higher T cell infiltration in tumors than in uninvolved lung tissue was supported by TCRbeta sequencing, consistent with immunofluorescence CD3 counts.

The CDR3 holds 19 amino acids from the cysteine to the phenylalanine. The only DNA kept is the CDR3, 57 bases in frame from the first base. V sheds 5 bases and J sheds 6 bases, leaving 29 bases between their ends. For CDR1 and CDR2, the germline V gene lists SGHAT and FQNNGV. This TCR was recovered from a human donor with non-small cell lung cancer. The chain uses TRBV11-2 and TRBJ2-1; the D gene is possibly TRBD1, with 6 bases matching. Specimen: lung tumor tissue. This receptor carries the CDR3 CASSADGELGLDSINEQFF. The DNA sequence reads TGTGCCAGCAGCGCGGACGGCGAACTAGGTTTGGACAGTATCAATGAGCAGTTCTTC.